The rows below give T cell receptor beta chains drawn from one sample of a study of cytomegalovirus exposure and HLA in healthy donors. TCRdb keeps only in-frame clones here, not all; method: immunoSEQ multiplex PCR. The repertoire holds some 180,000 clones, roughly four fifths seen once, with about 1.5% in the top ten. Sequenced material: PBMCs. These receptors all come from a man aged 18 to 30 in good health and CMV-seronegative. CDR3s include the opening cysteine and the closing phenylalanine or tryptophan. A D gene is named only where the DNA matches it firmly. Size values are once, few and many counts, or a class for expanded clones, and some rows have none.

. | TRBJ1-4 | . | TRBV2 | CASSESGGNAEKLFF | TGTGCCAGCAGTGAATCGGGGGGAAATGCTGAAAAACTGTTTTTT
. | TRBJ1-1 | . | TRBV29-1 | CSVSSFGGASTEAFF | TGCAGCGTCTCGTCTTTTGGGGGCGCGAGTACTGAAGCTTTCTTT
TRBD1 | TRBJ1-2 | once | TRBV7-8 | CASSFRGDGYTF | TGTGCCAGCAGCTTCAGGGGGGACGGCTACACCTTC
TRBD2 | TRBJ2-3 | . | TRBV2 | CASSERGRVSGGGTDTQYF | TGTGCCAGCAGTGAAAGGGGCAGGGTTAGCGGGGGGGGCACAGATACGCAGTATTTT
. | TRBJ1-4 | . | TRBV27 | CASRPPGGNEKLFF | TGTGCCAGCCGCCCCCCGGGGGGTAATGAAAAACTGTTTTTT
. | TRBJ1-1 | . | TRBV7-2 | CASSLGGRAEAFF | TGTGCCAGCAGCTTGGGTGGGAGGGCTGAAGCTTTCTTT
. | TRBJ2-7 | . | TRBV2 | CASRESYEQYF | TGTGCCAGCAGGGAGTCCTACGAGCAGTACTTC
. | TRBJ1-6 | . | TRBV5-1 | CASSLVLWGGDHF | TGCGCCAGCAGCTTGGTATTGTGGGGGGGCGACCACTTT
TRBD1 | TRBJ2-1 | once | TRBV7-6 | CASSLGTGSSYNEQFF | TGTGCCAGCAGCTTGGGGACAGGGAGCTCCTACAATGAGCAGTTCTTC
. | TRBJ1-5 | . | TRBV28 | CASSFGIGVQPQHF | TGTGCCAGCAGTTTCGGTATAGGAGTTCAGCCCCAGCATTTT
. | TRBJ1-1 | once | TRBV5-1 | CVSSLESGETEAFF | TGCGTCAGCAGCTTGGAATCGGGAGAGACTGAAGCTTTCTTT
. | TRBJ1-1 | . | TRBV7-9 | CASSYPSGGMNTEAFF | TGTGCCAGCAGCTACCCCTCCGGGGGGATGAACACTGAAGCTTTCTTT
TRBD1 | TRBJ1-2 | . | TRBV7-2 | CASSPRTGWHYGYTF | TGTGCCAGCAGCCCCCGGACAGGTTGGCACTATGGCTACACCTTC
TRBD2 | TRBJ2-1 | once | TRBV5-5 | CASSLAGTSGSFYNEQFF | TGTGCCAGCAGCTTGGCCGGAACTAGCGGGAGCTTCTACAATGAGCAGTTCTTC
TRBD2 | TRBJ2-1 | . | TRBV28 | CASSLRRGVKTEQFF | TGTGCCAGCAGTTTACGGCGGGGGGTCAAGACGGAGCAGTTCTTC
TRBD1 | TRBJ2-1 | few | TRBV6-1 | CASNRDRDYNEQFF | TGTGCCAGCAACCGAGACAGGGACTACAATGAGCAGTTCTTC
TRBD1 | TRBJ1-5 | . | TRBV2 | CASRRGQGGTEWGQPQHF | TGTGCCAGCAGGAGGGGACAGGGGGGGACGGAGTGGGGTCAGCCCCAGCATTTT
TRBD1 | TRBJ1-5 | . | TRBV10-3 | CAISGTGTGGEPQHF | TGTGCCATCTCGGGGACCGGGACAGGGGGGGAGCCCCAGCATTTT
. | TRBJ2-4 | . | TRBV28 | CATGDLAKNIQYF | TGTGCCACCGGGGACTTAGCCAAAAACATTCAGTACTTC
. | TRBJ1-4 | . | TRBV2 | CASSETQEGKLFF | TGTGCCAGCAGTGAAACCCAGGAGGGAAAACTGTTTTTT
. | TRBJ1-4 | few | TRBV6-6 | CASSFNDEKLFF | TGTGCCAGCAGTTTTAATGATGAAAAACTGTTTTTT
. | TRBJ2-5 | . | TRBV20-1 | CSARQETQYF | TGCAGTGCCCGGCAAGAGACCCAGTACTTC
. | TRBJ1-2 | . | TRBV29-1 | CSVGDNLYGYTF | TGCAGCGTAGGGGACAACCTCTATGGCTACACCTTC
. | TRBJ2-2 | . | TRBV7-2 | CASSLNGRSTGELFF | TGTGCCAGCAGCTTAAACGGGAGAAGCACCGGGGAGCTGTTTTTT
. | TRBJ2-7 | . | TRBV28 | CASGGRSYEQYF | TGTGCCAGCGGGGGGAGATCCTACGAGCAGTACTTC
. | TRBJ2-4 | . | TRBV21-1 | CASSKPTLKLAGNLAKNIQYF | TGTGCCAGCAGCAAGCCCACCCTTAAACTAGCGGGGAATCTAGCCAAAAACATTCAGTACTTC
. | TRBJ1-1 | few | TRBV6-1 | CAGRPEAEAFF | TGTGCCGGCAGACCGGAGGCTGAAGCTTTCTTT
TRBD2 | TRBJ2-3 | . | TRBV5-4 | CASSLGLAGSTDTQYF | TGTGCCAGCAGCTTGGGGCTAGCGGGGAGCACAGATACGCAGTATTTT
. | TRBJ2-3 | . | TRBV5-4 | CASSYQGRDTQYF | TGTGCCAGCAGCTATCAGGGGAGAGATACGCAGTATTTT
TRBD2 | TRBJ2-7 | few | TRBV4-1 | CASSRPGTSVFYEQYF | TGCGCCAGCAGCCGCCCGGGGACTAGCGTATTCTACGAGCAGTACTTC
. | TRBJ2-1 | . | TRBV6-5 | CASSYPIGGHYNEQFF | TGTGCCAGCAGTTACCCTATCGGGGGGCACTACAATGAGCAGTTCTTC
. | TRBJ2-4 | . | TRBV5-1 | CASSSPGGDLAKNIQYF | TGCGCCAGCAGCTCGCCCGGCGGGGACTTAGCCAAAAACATTCAGTACTTC
TRBD2 | TRBJ2-1 | few | TRBV5-1 | CASSLVSGNEQFF | TGCGCCAGCAGCTTGGTTAGCGGGAATGAGCAGTTCTTC
. | TRBJ1-5 | . | TRBV28 | CASSSPGNQPQHF | TGTGCCAGCAGTTCCCCAGGGAATCAGCCCCAGCATTTT
. | TRBJ1-1 | . | TRBV4-2 | CASSQRPMGARARTEAFF | TGTGCCAGCAGCCAGAGGCCCATGGGGGCCCGCGCGCGCACTGAAGCTTTCTTT
TRBD1 | TRBJ2-7 | . | TRBV27 | CASSFGTGAYEQYF | TGTGCCAGCAGTTTCGGGACAGGGGCCTACGAGCAGTACTTC
. | TRBJ2-5 | . | TRBV15 | CATSRDRQETQYF | TGTGCCACCAGCAGAGATCGCCAAGAGACCCAGTACTTC
. | TRBJ2-3 | few | TRBV7-7 | CASSLEQEPSPDTQYF | TGTGCTAGCAGCTTAGAACAGGAACCCTCCCCAGATACGCAGTATTTT
. | TRBJ2-7 | . | TRBV5-1 | CASSSGTPHYEQYF | TGCGCCAGCAGCTCCGGGACACCCCACTACGAGCAGTACTTC
TRBD1 | TRBJ2-1 | few | TRBV6-1 | CASSEAGGLDNEQFF | TGTGCCAGCAGTGAAGCAGGGGGCTTGGACAATGAGCAGTTCTTC
. | TRBJ1-5 | . | TRBV28 | CASSLLKGSQPQHF | TGTGCCAGCAGTTTATTGAAAGGGAGCCAGCCCCAGCATTTT
. | TRBJ2-7 | . | TRBV27 | CASSFRPLFPTEEYF | TGTGCCAGCAGTTTCCGACCCCTTTTCCCCACCGAGGAGTACTTC
TRBD1 | TRBJ2-1 | few | TRBV27 | CASSFSDRVRNEQFF | TGTGCCAGCAGTTTTTCGGACAGGGTAAGGAATGAGCAGTTCTTC
TRBD2 | TRBJ2-1 | . | TRBV27 | CASSVLAGTHNEQFF | TGTGCCAGCAGTGTCCTAGCGGGGACCCACAATGAGCAGTTCTTC
TRBD1 | TRBJ2-3 | . | TRBV9 | CADRDRGTDTQYF | TGTGCCGACCGGGACAGGGGCACAGATACGCAGTATTTT
TRBD1 | TRBJ1-1 | . | TRBV9 | CASSVGAGGGIPEAFF | TGTGCCAGCAGCGTAGGGGCAGGGGGCGGGATCCCTGAAGCTTTCTTT
TRBD2 | TRBJ2-7 | few | TRBV7-3 | CASSLQAGGLEQYF | TGTGCCAGCAGCTTACAAGCGGGAGGGCTCGAGCAGTACTTC
. | TRBJ1-2 | few | TRBV20-1 | CSASLSYGYTF | TGCAGTGCTTCCCTTAGCTATGGCTACACCTTC
. | TRBJ2-7 | . | TRBV18 | CASSPIQGRYEQYF | TGTGCCAGCTCACCAATACAGGGACGGTACGAGCAGTACTTC
. | TRBJ2-5 | . | TRBV7-6 | CASSRGWTETQYF | TGTGCCAGCAGCCGGGGGTGGACCGAGACCCAGTACTTC
TRBD1 | TRBJ1-4 | few | TRBV5-1 | CASSQTGGEGEKLFF | TGCGCCAGCAGCCAGACAGGGGGGGAAGGTGAAAAACTGTTTTTT
TRBD1 | TRBJ1-6 | . | TRBV7-3 | CASSETGGNSPLHF | TGTGCCAGCAGCGAAACAGGGGGCAATTCACCCCTCCACTTT
. | TRBJ1-2 | . | TRBV6-5 | CASSYSSQGGYGYTF | TGTGCCAGCAGTTACTCGAGTCAGGGCGGCTATGGCTACACCTTC
TRBD2 | TRBJ2-2 | . | TRBV5-1 | CASSSTPGGAGELFF | TGCGCCAGCAGCTCGACTCCGGGGGGGGCCGGGGAGCTGTTTTTT
. | TRBJ1-2 | . | TRBV6-5 | CASTTRKDYGYTF | TGTGCCAGCACTACGAGGAAGGACTATGGCTACACCTTC
TRBD2 | TRBJ2-3 | . | TRBV7-2 | CASSLGGGGFDTQYF | TGTGCCAGCAGCTTAGGGGGCGGGGGTTTTGATACGCAGTATTTT
. | TRBJ2-1 | few | TRBV21-1 | CASSKITGGEGEQFF | TGTGCCAGCAGCAAAATTACAGGGGGAGAGGGTGAGCAGTTCTTC
. | TRBJ1-1 | . | TRBV6-5 | CASSYSGPRGGAFF | TGTGCCAGCAGTTACTCCGGACCCCGAGGGGGAGCTTTCTTT
TRBD1 | TRBJ1-2 | . | TRBV29-1 | CSVARGTGGNYGYTF | TGCAGCGTTGCCCGAGGGACAGGGGGAAACTATGGCTACACCTTC